The present TCR beta chain was sequenced within a study of cytomegalovirus exposure and HLA in healthy donors. Study-wide points: Analyses of presence and absence presupposed an approximately uniform sequencing depth across donors.

The CDR3 covers 14 residues. V lost 1 base and J lost 2, with 9 bases in between. Germline assignment: CDR1 SGHTA and CDR2 FQGNSA. Both 60 Vbeta primers and 13 Jbeta primers went into the PCR. The method was immunoSEQ multiplex PCR; TCRdb's version includes in-frame clones alone and lacks a portion of them. The data show about 190,000 clones, with approximately 70% seen just once and 1.5% to 2% held by the top ten. Turning to this clone: Its antigen remains unidentified.

Sequenced: PBMCs. This clonotype was obtained from a woman aged 25 to 39 in good health and CMV-seronegative. This chain links TRBV7-2 with TRBJ2-7, with a weak D call TRBD1 (5 bases). As DNA, the CDR3 is TGTGCCAGCAGCTTAGACAGGAATACCTACGAGCAGTACTTC. Translation: CASSLDRNTYEQYF.